This T cell receptor (beta chain) appears in the sequencing data of a study of beta chain features in type 1 diabetes. As for the study in general: Patients looked much like healthy donors when it came to age, gender and cell yields. General observations from the study: Significant though moderate, a shortening of TCRB CDR3s appeared in all four CD4+ subsets of Type 1 diabetes patients.

Comments on this clone: Its antigen remains unidentified.

V was shortened by 1 base and J by 7 bases, with 11 bases between the two germline ends. CDR1 and CDR2 (germline): KGHSH, LQKENI. This CDR3 has 15 amino acids. cDNA synthesis used the whole RNA isolate, giving expressed TCRB sequences. TCRdb's table, derived via immunoSEQ multiplex PCR, lists solely in-frame clones and lacks some. This sample yields fewer than 400,000 clones, of which approximately 9.7% are seen a single time; more than 0.8% belongs to the top ten. Blood was drawn once from each donor into heparinised tubes. The draws averaged around 120 mL. The gene calls are TRBV18 and TRBJ1-6; D is ambiguous. Specimen: central memory CD4+ T cells from blood. The sequence came from a man in his thirties or forties with type 1 diabetes. CDR3 sequence: CASSPQERANSPLHF. The CDR3 DNA reads TGTGCCAGCTCACCACAGGAAAGGGCCAATTCACCCCTCCACTTT.